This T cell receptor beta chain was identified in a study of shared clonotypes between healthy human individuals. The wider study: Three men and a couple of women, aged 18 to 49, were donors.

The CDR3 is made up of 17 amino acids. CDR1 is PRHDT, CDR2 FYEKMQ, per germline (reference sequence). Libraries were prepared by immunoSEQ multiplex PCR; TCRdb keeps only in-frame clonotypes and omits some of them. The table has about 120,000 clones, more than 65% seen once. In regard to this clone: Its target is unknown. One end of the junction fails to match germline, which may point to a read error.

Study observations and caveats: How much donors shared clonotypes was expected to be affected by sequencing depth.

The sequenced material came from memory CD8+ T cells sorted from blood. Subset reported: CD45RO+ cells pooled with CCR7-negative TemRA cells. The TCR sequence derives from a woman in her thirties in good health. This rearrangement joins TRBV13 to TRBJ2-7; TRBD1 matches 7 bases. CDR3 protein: CASSLGATGFSSYEQYF. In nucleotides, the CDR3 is TGTGCCAGCAGCCTAGGGGCGACAGGGTTTTCTTCCTACGAGCAGTACTTC.